Presented here are 20 T cell receptor beta chains from one specimen sequenced in a study of blood T cell repertoires in COVID-19. Here immunoSEQ multiplex PCR was the method, and the copy in TCRdb shows in-frame clones only, minus some. The table lists fewer than 80,000 clones, 90% of them singletons, with less than 6.5% in the top ten. The sequenced sample was peripheral blood. Receptor source: a man aged 50 to 60 with acute or convalescent COVID-19.

The chain uses TRBV2 and TRBJ2-5; TRBD2 agrees at 7 bases. Trimming took 8 bases from V and 5 from J; bases not matched to a gene: 11. The CDR3 spans 14 residues. Germline V gene data show CDR1 as SNHLY and CDR2 as FYNNEI. CDR3 protein: CASGPRGGSETQYF. Written as DNA, the CDR3 is TGTGCCAGCGGTCCGCGGGGAGGGTCGGAGACCCAGTACTTC.

The chain links TRBV9 to TRBJ1-2, with D possibly being TRBD1 (5 bases). Germline loops: CDR1 SGDLS, CDR2 YYNGEE. Deletions cut 0 bases from V and 4 bases from J, with 13 bases between. The CDR3 totals 15 residues. CDR3 sequence (DNA): TGTGCCAGCAGCGTAGACCCCGAGACAGCCTATGGCTACACCTTC. Its translation is CASSVDPETAYGYTF.

The rearrangement links TRBV5-1 to TRBJ2-5, with D tentatively TRBD1 (5 bases). The V gene lost 0 bases and the J gene lost 0 bases, with 12 bases spanning the gap. The length of the CDR3 is 16 residues. CDR1 and CDR2 (germline): SGHRS, YFSETQ. This chain's CDR3 is CASSLEGGHYQETQYF. As DNA, the CDR3 is TGCGCCAGCAGCTTGGAGGGCGGACATTACCAAGAGACCCAGTACTTC.

This clone has just one count. The chain carries TRBV11-2 and TRBJ2-1; a weak D match, TRBD1 (6 bases). V lost 0 bases and J 5 bases, leaving 17 bases between the germline ends. The germline V gene has CDR1 SGHAT and CDR2 FQNNGV. This CDR3 contains 17 residues. CDR3 sequence (DNA): TGTGCCAGCAGCTTAGATCGAGCCAGGGGACCCGACAATGAGCAGTTCTTC. This encodes CASSLDRARGPDNEQFF. The whole variable domain, filled in from reference TRBV11-2 and TRBJ2-1, reads EAGVAQSPRYKIIEKRQSVAFWCNPISGHATLYWYQQILGQGPKLLIQFQNNGVVDDSQLPKDRFSAERLKGVDSTLKIQPAKLEDSAVYLCASSLDRARGPDNEQFFGPGTRLTVL.

The chain recombines TRBV27 with TRBJ1-2; TRBD1 matches at 7 bases. V lost 5 bases to trimming and J lost 0 bases; unmatched junction nucleotides: 9. The germline CDR1 and CDR2 sequences are MNHEY and SMNVEV (reference sequence). The CDR3 consists of 16 residues. This CDR3 reads CASSPRTGTSNYGYTF. The CDR3 DNA sequence: TGTGCCAGCAGTCCCCGGACAGGAACTTCTAACTATGGCTACACCTTC.

The V and J genes are TRBV30 and TRBJ2-7, with TRBD2 as a possible D gene (6 bases). V dropped 8 bases and J dropped 7 bases, with 18 bases sitting between them. The CDR3 loop spans 12 amino acids. From germline, CDR1 is GTSNPN and CDR2 SVGIG (reference sequence). The CDR3 DNA reads TGTGCCCTACAGATAGAGGGGAGGGAGCAGTACTTC. Its translation is CALQIEGREQYF. The entire variable domain, with the rest obtained from reference TRBV30 and TRBJ2-7, is as follows: SQTIHQWPATLVQPVGSPLSLECTVEGTSNPNLYWYRQAAGRGLQLLFYSVGIGQISSEVPQNLSASRPQDRQFILSSKKLLLSDSGFYLCALQIEGREQYFGPGTRLTVT.

The rearrangement links TRBV19 to TRBJ2-2, with 8 bases aligning to TRBD1. Germline V gene lookup returns CDR1 LNHDA and CDR2 SQIVND (reference sequence). V trimming: 8 bases; J trimming: 3 bases; junction bases outside the gene matches: 17. The CDR3 sequence is 18 residues long. The CDR3 region is CASFSPNPGGFDTGELFF. CDR3 nucleotides: TGTGCCAGTTTTTCCCCGAACCCAGGGGGCTTTGACACCGGGGAGCTGTTTTTT.

The chain is built from TRBV12-2 and TRBJ2-4; TRBD1, the table's D call, lacks a check against the DNA. TRBV12-2 is flagged as a pseudogene. The CDR3 totals 15 residues. CDR3 sequence: CASTPGQGAKNIQYF. The CDR3 coding sequence is TGTGCAAGCACCCCCGGGCAGGGGGCCAAAAACATTCAGTACTTC.

The rearrangement links TRBV9 to TRBJ2-3, with 7 positions matching TRBD2. This CDR3 contains 17 residues. V gave up 0 bases and J gave up 8 bases; unmatched junction bases: 15. Germline CDR1 reads SGDLS; CDR2 reads YYNGEE. CDR3 sequence reads: CASSVDVGGATQGTQYF. The CDR3 DNA is TGTGCCAGCAGCGTAGATGTGGGAGGGGCTACCCAGGGTACGCAGTATTTT.

The chain couples TRBV10-2 to TRBJ2-7; TRBD1 aligns across 8 bases. This CDR3 comprises 14 residues. CDR1 and CDR2 (germline): WSHSY, SAAADI. V lost 6 bases to trimming and J lost 0 bases; unmatched junction nucleotides: 4. Here the CDR3 DNA reads TGCGCCAGCAGCTCCGGGACAGGCTCCTACGAGCAGTACTTC. Its translation is CASSSGTGSYEQYF.

Here the CDR3 reads CSVGLAGNTDTQYF. The DNA of the CDR3 is TGCAGCGTTGGACTAGCGGGGAACACAGATACGCAGTATTTT. The chain couples TRBV29-1 to TRBJ2-3; TRBD2 agrees at 11 bases. This CDR3 contains 14 residues. The V and J ends lost 4 bases and 2 bases, in that order; junction bases with no gene match: 2. Germline CDR1 SQVTM, CDR2 ANQGSEA.

V and J are TRBV6-5 and TRBJ1-3; TRBD1 aligns across 8 bases. CDR1 and CDR2 (germline): MNHEY, SVGAGI. This CDR3 is built from 15 residues. With V trimmed by 4 bases and J by 4 bases, 6 bases remained unmatched. The DNA for the CDR3 is TGTGCCAGCAGTTCCACCGGGACAGGAGGAAACACCATATATTTT. Residues: CASSSTGTGGNTIYF.

The chain links TRBV24-1 to TRBJ2-1; the match to TRBD1 covers 12 bases. V shed 1 base and J 7 bases; nucleotides not matched to a gene: 4. Germline values: CDR1 KGHDR, CDR2 SFDVKD. The CDR3 spans 16 residues. The chain's CDR3 is CATSDFRDRGPNEQFF. The CDR3 DNA follows: TGTGCCACCAGTGATTTCCGGGACAGGGGGCCGAATGAGCAGTTCTTC.

This chain connects TRBV19 to TRBJ1-5; D unresolved. Germline V gives CDR1 LNHDA, CDR2 SQIVND (reference sequence). V was pared by 0 bases and J by 7 bases, with 16 bases between. CDR3 length equals 16 residues. The CDR3 nucleotides are TGTGCCAGTAGTATAGATTCCGGCCGGGGTTTACAGCCCCAGCATTTT. Translation gives CASSIDSGRGLQPQHF.

This clone was seen only a few times. The chain is built from TRBV6-5 and TRBJ1-2; D gene unclear. V lost 0 bases, J lost 8 bases, and 16 bases lay in between. Germline V CDR1 and CDR2: MNHEY, SVGAGI. This CDR3 is 15 amino acids long. The CDR3 coding sequence is TGTGCCAGCAGTTACTCGAGACGGCTATCGGGAGGCTACACCTTC. It is translated as CASSYSRRLSGGYTF.

V is TRBV18 and J is TRBJ1-1, with D maybe TRBD1 (6 bases). This CDR3 is built from 14 residues. Trimming left V 2 bases short and J 3 bases short, with 10 bases between. The germline gives CDR1 KGHSH, CDR2 LQKENI. The CDR3 region has the DNA TGTGCCAGCTCACCAGGGGGCGCGGACACTGAAGCTTTCTTT. As protein: CASSPGGADTEAFF.

The chain recombines TRBV20-1 with TRBJ2-7, with D maybe TRBD2 (5 bases). Per the germline V gene, CDR1 is DFQATT and CDR2 is SNEGSKA (reference sequence). The ends were cut back, 3 bases at V and 6 bases at J, with 18 bases in the middle. This CDR3 contains 14 residues. CDR3 residues: CSASRRAMGPEQYF. The CDR3 DNA sequence: TGCAGTGCTAGTCGGCGGGCGATGGGCCCCGAGCAGTACTTC.

This sequence joins TRBV27 and TRBJ2-5; tentative D call: TRBD2 (7 bases). The CDR3 is made up of 15 amino acids. Deletions cut 4 bases from V and 5 bases from J, with 17 bases between. In germline, CDR1 is MNHEY, CDR2 SMNVEV (reference sequence). DNA for the CDR3: TGTGCCAGCAGTTGGGGGGGCAGGCCCCCGGAGACCCAGTACTTC. Encoded protein: CASSWGGRPPETQYF.

This chain links TRBV11-2 with TRBJ1-1, with 9 bases that match TRBD1. The CDR3 contains 14 residues. Germline CDR1 SGHAT, CDR2 FQNNGV. V shed 6 bases, J shed 5 bases, and the junction held 7 bases outside the gene matches. This CDR3 reads CASRLNRGRTEAFF. CDR3 sequence (DNA): TGTGCCAGCAGGCTAAACAGGGGGCGGACTGAAGCTTTCTTT. Filled out from reference TRBV11-2 and TRBJ1-1, the complete variable domain reads EAGVAQSPRYKIIEKRQSVAFWCNPISGHATLYWYQQILGQGPKLLIQFQNNGVVDDSQLPKDRFSAERLKGVDSTLKIQPAKLEDSAVYLCASRLNRGRTEAFFGQGTRLTVV.

A single count supports this clone. The V call is TRBV7-2, the J call TRBJ2-1; 14 bases align to TRBD2. V was pared by 4 bases and J by 9 bases, with 5 bases of the junction left unmatched. This CDR3 spans 15 amino acids. The germline CDR1 and CDR2 sequences are SGHTA and FQGNSA. CDR3 DNA: TGTGCCAGCAGCTCGGGACTAGCGGGAGTGGGTGAGCAGTTCTTC. It translates to CASSSGLAGVGEQFF.